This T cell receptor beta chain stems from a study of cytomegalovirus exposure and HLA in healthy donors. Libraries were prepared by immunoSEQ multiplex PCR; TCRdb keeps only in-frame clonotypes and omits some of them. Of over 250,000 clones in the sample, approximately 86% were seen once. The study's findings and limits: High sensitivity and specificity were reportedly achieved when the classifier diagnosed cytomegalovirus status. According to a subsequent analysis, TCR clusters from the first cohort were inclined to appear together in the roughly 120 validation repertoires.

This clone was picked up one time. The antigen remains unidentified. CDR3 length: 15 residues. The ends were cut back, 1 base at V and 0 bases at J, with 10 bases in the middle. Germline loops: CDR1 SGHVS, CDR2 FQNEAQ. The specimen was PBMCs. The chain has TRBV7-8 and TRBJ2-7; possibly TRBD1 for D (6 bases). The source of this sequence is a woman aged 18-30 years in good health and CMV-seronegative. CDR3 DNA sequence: TGTGCCAGCAGCTTAGAGGGACAAAGCTCCTACGAGCAGTACTTC. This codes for CASSLEGQSSYEQYF. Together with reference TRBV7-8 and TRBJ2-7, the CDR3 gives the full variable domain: GAGVSQSPRYKVAKRGQDVALRCDPISGHVSLFWYQQALGQGPEFLTYFQNEAQLDKSGLPSDRFFAERPEGSVSTLKIQRTQQEDSAVYLCASSLEGQSSYEQYFGPGTRLTVT.